These T cell receptor beta chains were read from a single sample in a study of T cells in Graves' hyperthyroidism and ophthalmopathy. In TCRdb, the multiplex PCR reads were re-called with MiXCR into one record per CDR3 protein. The sample lists approximately 400,000 distinct CDR3 sequences; 15% were seen once. The source material was blood. The receptors here all came from a woman younger than 45 with Graves' hyperthyroidism. The CDR3 runs from the conserved cysteine through the conserved F or W. The order of the fields is clone size, V gene, J gene, D gene, CDR3 protein, CDR3 DNA. D genes are given only for firm matches. Size tells how often a clone was seen (once, few, many) or the class of an expanded clone, and some rows leave it out.

clone size: NA
V gene: TRBV20-1
J gene: TRBJ2-1
D gene: TRBD2
CDR3 protein: CSARGASGSLDEQFF
CDR3 DNA: TGCAGTGCTAGAGGGGCTAGCGGGAGTTTAGATGAGCAGTTCTTC

clone size: many
V gene: TRBV20-1
J gene: TRBJ2-7
D gene: TRBD1
CDR3 protein: CSANRGRGEQYF
CDR3 DNA: TGCAGTGCCAACAGGGGGCGCGGCGAGCAGTACTTC

clone size: many
V gene: TRBV18
J gene: TRBJ2-1
D gene: TRBD2
CDR3 protein: CASSLNGLAGTYNEQFF
CDR3 DNA: TGTGCCAGCTCACTCAATGGACTAGCGGGAACCTACAATGAGCAGTTCTTC

clone size: NA
V gene: TRBV20-1
J gene: TRBJ2-1
D gene: TRBD2
CDR3 protein: CSASFGLAGFDEQFF
CDR3 DNA: TGCAGTGCTAGCTTCGGACTAGCGGGATTCGATGAGCAGTTCTTC

clone size: few
V gene: TRBV20-1
J gene: TRBJ2-1
D gene: NA
CDR3 protein: CSARVHPRTSSYNEQFF
CDR3 DNA: TGCAGTGCTAGAGTTCATCCCCGGACAAGCTCCTACAATGAGCAGTTCTTC

clone size: many
V gene: TRBV7-8
J gene: TRBJ1-6
D gene: NA
CDR3 protein: CASSLVVSPLHF
CDR3 DNA: TGTGCCAGCAGCTTAGTGGTCTCACCCCTCCACTTT

clone size: NA
V gene: TRBV6-1
J gene: TRBJ2-1
D gene: NA
CDR3 protein: CASSKSRDEQFF
CDR3 DNA: TGTGCCAGCAGTAAGAGTAGGGATGAGCAGTTCTTC

clone size: few
V gene: TRBV5-1
J gene: TRBJ1-4
D gene: NA
CDR3 protein: CASSLYGADNEKLFF
CDR3 DNA: TGCGCCAGCAGCCTCTACGGAGCTGATAATGAAAAACTGTTTTTT

clone size: NA
V gene: TRBV5-4
J gene: TRBJ2-7
D gene: TRBD1
CDR3 protein: CASSLDTDRAYEQYF
CDR3 DNA: TGTGCCAGCAGCTTGGATACGGACAGGGCCTACGAGCAGTACTTC

clone size: many
V gene: TRBV5-1
J gene: TRBJ2-7
D gene: NA
CDR3 protein: CASRGRPAVSYEQYF
CDR3 DNA: TGCGCCAGCAGGGGCAGGCCAGCGGTATCCTACGAGCAGTACTTC

clone size: few
V gene: TRBV20-1
J gene: TRBJ2-3
D gene: TRBD2
CDR3 protein: CSAPRTSGRRPDTQYF
CDR3 DNA: TGCAGTGCTCCCCGGACTAGCGGGAGGCGCCCAGATACGCAGTATTTT

clone size: few
V gene: TRBV7-3
J gene: TRBJ2-5
D gene: TRBD2
CDR3 protein: CASSRGGPQETQYF
CDR3 DNA: TGTGCCAGCAGCCGGGGGGGTCCCCAAGAGACCCAGTACTTC

clone size: many
V gene: TRBV18
J gene: TRBJ1-1
D gene: NA
CDR3 protein: CASSPPTDTEAFF
CDR3 DNA: TGTGCCAGCTCACCACCGACGGACACTGAAGCTTTCTTT

clone size: few
V gene: TRBV5-8
J gene: TRBJ2-6
D gene: TRBD2
CDR3 protein: CASSLGLAGPSGANVLTF
CDR3 DNA: TGTGCCAGCAGCTTGGGACTAGCGGGGCCCTCTGGGGCCAACGTCCTGACTTTC

clone size: many
V gene: TRBV18
J gene: TRBJ2-5
D gene: TRBD2
CDR3 protein: CASSPRRGETQYF
CDR3 DNA: TGTGCCAGCTCACCACGGCGGGGGGAGACCCAGTACTTC

clone size: many
V gene: TRBV27
J gene: TRBJ2-5
D gene: NA
CDR3 protein: CASSPRAQETQYF
CDR3 DNA: TGTGCCAGCAGTCCCAGGGCGCAAGAGACCCAGTACTTC

clone size: NA
V gene: TRBV10-3
J gene: TRBJ1-5
D gene: NA
CDR3 protein: CAISDQGNNQPQHF
CDR3 DNA: TGTGCCATCAGTGACCAAGGAAACAATCAGCCCCAGCATTTT

clone size: many
V gene: TRBV3-1
J gene: TRBJ1-6
D gene: NA
CDR3 protein: CASSMRDLGSPLHF
CDR3 DNA: TGTGCCAGCAGTATGAGGGATTTAGGGTCACCCCTCCACTTT

clone size: many
V gene: TRBV20-1
J gene: TRBJ1-1
D gene: NA
CDR3 protein: CSVRGTEAFF
CDR3 DNA: TGCAGTGTCCGGGGCACTGAAGCTTTCTTT

clone size: few
V gene: TRBV29-1
J gene: TRBJ2-7
D gene: TRBD2
CDR3 protein: CSVEPSGRNEEQYF
CDR3 DNA: TGCAGCGTTGAGCCTAGCGGGAGGAATGAGGAGCAGTACTTC

clone size: NA
V gene: TRBV6-1
J gene: TRBJ2-1
D gene: TRBD2
CDR3 protein: CASSTSREGPYNEQFF
CDR3 DNA: TGTGCCAGCAGTACATCTCGGGAGGGCCCCTACAATGAGCAGTTCTTC

clone size: many
V gene: TRBV18
J gene: TRBJ1-2
D gene: NA
CDR3 protein: CASSPYGSIDYTF
CDR3 DNA: TGTGCCAGCTCACCGTACGGGTCCATAGACTACACCTTC

clone size: NA
V gene: TRBV9
J gene: TRBJ2-1
D gene: TRBD2
CDR3 protein: CASSDGLAGDEQFF
CDR3 DNA: TGTGCCAGCAGCGACGGACTAGCGGGAGATGAGCAGTTCTTC

clone size: many
V gene: TRBV6-1
J gene: TRBJ2-5
D gene: TRBD2
CDR3 protein: CASSKFSGSRETQYF
CDR3 DNA: TGTGCCAGCAGTAAATTTAGCGGGAGTCGAGAGACCCAGTACTTC

clone size: many
V gene: TRBV12-3/TRBV12-4
J gene: TRBJ2-3
D gene: TRBD2
CDR3 protein: CASSFNREGTDTQYF
CDR3 DNA: TGTGCCAGCAGTTTTAACCGGGAGGGCACAGATACGCAGTATTTT

clone size: NA
V gene: TRBV11-3
J gene: TRBJ2-1
D gene: TRBD2
CDR3 protein: CASSPTSSGRAYNEQFF
CDR3 DNA: TGTGCCAGCAGCCCCACGAGTAGCGGGAGGGCCTACAATGAGCAGTTCTTC

clone size: NA
V gene: TRBV20-1
J gene: TRBJ2-3
D gene: NA
CDR3 protein: CSGGQGRTDTQYF
CDR3 DNA: TGCAGTGGGGGGCAGGGGCGGACAGATACGCAGTATTTT

clone size: many
V gene: TRBV3-1
J gene: TRBJ2-3
D gene: TRBD1
CDR3 protein: CASSQVDRGLSDTQYF
CDR3 DNA: TGTGCCAGCAGCCAAGTAGACAGGGGGCTATCAGATACGCAGTATTTT

clone size: NA
V gene: TRBV19
J gene: TRBJ2-3
D gene: NA
CDR3 protein: CASSIEELGTQYF
CDR3 DNA: TGTGCCAGTAGTATAGAGGAATTGGGTACGCAGTATTTT

clone size: many
V gene: TRBV7-9
J gene: TRBJ1-1
D gene: NA
CDR3 protein: CASRQIEVNTEAFF
CDR3 DNA: TGTGCCAGCAGACAAATAGAAGTCAACACTGAAGCTTTCTTT

clone size: NA
V gene: TRBV19
J gene: TRBJ2-3
D gene: NA
CDR3 protein: CASSIDRGLGSAQYF
CDR3 DNA: TGTGCCAGTAGTATAGACAGGGGTCTTGGATCGGCGCAGTATTTT

clone size: NA
V gene: TRBV5-4
J gene: TRBJ2-6
D gene: TRBD2
CDR3 protein: CASSLGGLAGGGANVLTF
CDR3 DNA: TGTGCCAGCAGCTTGGGTGGACTAGCGGGAGGTGGGGCCAACGTCCTGACTTTC

clone size: many
V gene: TRBV3-1
J gene: TRBJ1-1
D gene: NA
CDR3 protein: CASSPPVAIGTEAFF
CDR3 DNA: TGTGCCAGCAGCCCACCGGTGGCAATAGGGACTGAAGCTTTCTTT

clone size: many
V gene: TRBV27
J gene: TRBJ2-3
D gene: NA
CDR3 protein: CASSRRSGDTQYF
CDR3 DNA: TGTGCCAGCAGTCGTAGGTCCGGGGATACGCAGTATTTT

clone size: many
V gene: TRBV10-3
J gene: TRBJ2-7
D gene: NA
CDR3 protein: CAISESTVTYEQYF
CDR3 DNA: TGTGCCATCAGTGAGTCGACAGTTACCTACGAGCAGTACTTC

clone size: many
V gene: TRBV7-2
J gene: TRBJ2-3
D gene: NA
CDR3 protein: CASSKKGSDTQYF
CDR3 DNA: TGTGCCAGCAGCAAAAAAGGGTCAGATACGCAGTATTTT

clone size: many
V gene: TRBV29-1
J gene: TRBJ1-1
D gene: NA
CDR3 protein: CSADPGMQQAFF
CDR3 DNA: TGCAGCGCTGACCCAGGAATGCAGCAAGCTTTCTTT

clone size: NA
V gene: TRBV19
J gene: TRBJ2-1
D gene: TRBD1
CDR3 protein: CASQQGPLYNEQFF
CDR3 DNA: TGTGCCAGTCAACAGGGGCCTCTCTACAATGAGCAGTTCTTC

clone size: NA
V gene: TRBV29-1
J gene: TRBJ1-2
D gene: TRBD1
CDR3 protein: CSVEDRGQGASGYTF
CDR3 DNA: TGCAGCGTTGAAGATCGCGGCCAGGGGGCGAGTGGCTACACCTTC

clone size: many
V gene: TRBV29-1
J gene: TRBJ1-1
D gene: NA
CDR3 protein: CSVETLMNTEAFF
CDR3 DNA: TGCAGCGTTGAAACTCTAATGAACACTGAAGCTTTCTTT

clone size: NA
V gene: TRBV27
J gene: TRBJ1-5
D gene: NA
CDR3 protein: CASSNRVSQPQHF
CDR3 DNA: TGTGCCAGCAGCAACAGGGTTTCTCAGCCCCAGCATTTT

clone size: many
V gene: TRBV20-1
J gene: TRBJ1-1
D gene: TRBD1
CDR3 protein: CSARTGTTEAFF
CDR3 DNA: TGCAGTGCTAGGACAGGGACCACTGAAGCTTTCTTT

clone size: few
V gene: TRBV24-1
J gene: TRBJ2-7
D gene: NA
CDR3 protein: CAIQEGASYEQYF
CDR3 DNA: TGTGCCATTCAAGAAGGAGCCTCCTACGAGCAGTACTTC

clone size: NA
V gene: TRBV7-6
J gene: TRBJ2-7
D gene: NA
CDR3 protein: CASSRGIASYEQYF
CDR3 DNA: TGTGCCAGCAGCCGGGGGATAGCCTCCTACGAGCAGTACTTC

clone size: NA
V gene: TRBV19
J gene: TRBJ1-5
D gene: NA
CDR3 protein: CASGVFGNQPQHF
CDR3 DNA: TGTGCCAGCGGGGTTTTTGGCAATCAGCCCCAGCATTTT

clone size: many
V gene: TRBV20-1
J gene: TRBJ1-3
D gene: NA
CDR3 protein: CSASNGGRNTIYF
CDR3 DNA: TGCAGTGCTAGCAACGGTGGTCGAAACACCATATATTTT

clone size: few
V gene: TRBV20-1
J gene: TRBJ2-3
D gene: NA
CDR3 protein: CSASSPGGATTDTQYF
CDR3 DNA: TGCAGTGCCTCATCCCCCGGTGGGGCAACCACAGATACGCAGTATTTT

clone size: NA
V gene: TRBV7-9
J gene: TRBJ1-6
D gene: TRBD1
CDR3 protein: CASSATGGGSPLHF
CDR3 DNA: TGTGCCAGCAGCGCAACAGGGGGCGGTTCACCCCTCCACTTT

clone size: many
V gene: TRBV6-2/TRBV6-3
J gene: TRBJ2-7
D gene: NA
CDR3 protein: CASSYGGNSYEQYF
CDR3 DNA: TGTGCCAGCAGTTACGGCGGGAACTCCTACGAGCAGTACTTC

clone size: many
V gene: TRBV27
J gene: TRBJ2-7
D gene: NA
CDR3 protein: CASSYDGSSYEQYF
CDR3 DNA: TGTGCCAGCAGTTACGACGGAAGCTCCTACGAGCAGTACTTC

clone size: few
V gene: TRBV3-1
J gene: TRBJ2-7
D gene: NA
CDR3 protein: CASSLLPQQAQYF
CDR3 DNA: TGTGCCAGCAGCCTCCTTCCTCAACAGGCGCAGTACTTC

clone size: many
V gene: TRBV7-9
J gene: TRBJ2-5
D gene: TRBD1
CDR3 protein: CASSPQGTGAETQYF
CDR3 DNA: TGTGCCAGCAGCCCACAGGGGACAGGGGCAGAGACCCAGTACTTC

clone size: NA
V gene: TRBV6-1
J gene: TRBJ2-2
D gene: NA
CDR3 protein: CASTTLQPGGELFF
CDR3 DNA: TGTGCCAGCACCACCCTCCAACCCGGCGGGGAGCTGTTTTTT